This TCR beta chain emerged from a study of blood T cell repertoires in COVID-19. Whole-study context: Spain, Italy and the United States supplied samples that represented acute and convalescent COVID-19.

Between the trimmed V and J ends, which lost 9 bases and 2 bases, there was a span of 12 bases. The CDR3 length is 14 residues. The germline CDR1 and CDR2 sequences are KGHDR and SFDVKD. Sequencing was performed with immunoSEQ multiplex PCR; in TCRdb, only in-frame clones are kept and a portion is missing. This sample has about 530,000 clones, with 85% to 90% found just once. The sample comprised peripheral blood. This clonotype was obtained from a woman aged 50 to 60 with COVID-19, enrolled during active disease. The J gene is TRBJ2-2, the V gene TRBV24-1; maybe TRBD1 (6 bases). Here the CDR3 reads CATEGELNTGELFF. In DNA, the CDR3 is TGTGCCACCGAGGGGGAACTCAACACCGGGGAGCTGTTTTTT.